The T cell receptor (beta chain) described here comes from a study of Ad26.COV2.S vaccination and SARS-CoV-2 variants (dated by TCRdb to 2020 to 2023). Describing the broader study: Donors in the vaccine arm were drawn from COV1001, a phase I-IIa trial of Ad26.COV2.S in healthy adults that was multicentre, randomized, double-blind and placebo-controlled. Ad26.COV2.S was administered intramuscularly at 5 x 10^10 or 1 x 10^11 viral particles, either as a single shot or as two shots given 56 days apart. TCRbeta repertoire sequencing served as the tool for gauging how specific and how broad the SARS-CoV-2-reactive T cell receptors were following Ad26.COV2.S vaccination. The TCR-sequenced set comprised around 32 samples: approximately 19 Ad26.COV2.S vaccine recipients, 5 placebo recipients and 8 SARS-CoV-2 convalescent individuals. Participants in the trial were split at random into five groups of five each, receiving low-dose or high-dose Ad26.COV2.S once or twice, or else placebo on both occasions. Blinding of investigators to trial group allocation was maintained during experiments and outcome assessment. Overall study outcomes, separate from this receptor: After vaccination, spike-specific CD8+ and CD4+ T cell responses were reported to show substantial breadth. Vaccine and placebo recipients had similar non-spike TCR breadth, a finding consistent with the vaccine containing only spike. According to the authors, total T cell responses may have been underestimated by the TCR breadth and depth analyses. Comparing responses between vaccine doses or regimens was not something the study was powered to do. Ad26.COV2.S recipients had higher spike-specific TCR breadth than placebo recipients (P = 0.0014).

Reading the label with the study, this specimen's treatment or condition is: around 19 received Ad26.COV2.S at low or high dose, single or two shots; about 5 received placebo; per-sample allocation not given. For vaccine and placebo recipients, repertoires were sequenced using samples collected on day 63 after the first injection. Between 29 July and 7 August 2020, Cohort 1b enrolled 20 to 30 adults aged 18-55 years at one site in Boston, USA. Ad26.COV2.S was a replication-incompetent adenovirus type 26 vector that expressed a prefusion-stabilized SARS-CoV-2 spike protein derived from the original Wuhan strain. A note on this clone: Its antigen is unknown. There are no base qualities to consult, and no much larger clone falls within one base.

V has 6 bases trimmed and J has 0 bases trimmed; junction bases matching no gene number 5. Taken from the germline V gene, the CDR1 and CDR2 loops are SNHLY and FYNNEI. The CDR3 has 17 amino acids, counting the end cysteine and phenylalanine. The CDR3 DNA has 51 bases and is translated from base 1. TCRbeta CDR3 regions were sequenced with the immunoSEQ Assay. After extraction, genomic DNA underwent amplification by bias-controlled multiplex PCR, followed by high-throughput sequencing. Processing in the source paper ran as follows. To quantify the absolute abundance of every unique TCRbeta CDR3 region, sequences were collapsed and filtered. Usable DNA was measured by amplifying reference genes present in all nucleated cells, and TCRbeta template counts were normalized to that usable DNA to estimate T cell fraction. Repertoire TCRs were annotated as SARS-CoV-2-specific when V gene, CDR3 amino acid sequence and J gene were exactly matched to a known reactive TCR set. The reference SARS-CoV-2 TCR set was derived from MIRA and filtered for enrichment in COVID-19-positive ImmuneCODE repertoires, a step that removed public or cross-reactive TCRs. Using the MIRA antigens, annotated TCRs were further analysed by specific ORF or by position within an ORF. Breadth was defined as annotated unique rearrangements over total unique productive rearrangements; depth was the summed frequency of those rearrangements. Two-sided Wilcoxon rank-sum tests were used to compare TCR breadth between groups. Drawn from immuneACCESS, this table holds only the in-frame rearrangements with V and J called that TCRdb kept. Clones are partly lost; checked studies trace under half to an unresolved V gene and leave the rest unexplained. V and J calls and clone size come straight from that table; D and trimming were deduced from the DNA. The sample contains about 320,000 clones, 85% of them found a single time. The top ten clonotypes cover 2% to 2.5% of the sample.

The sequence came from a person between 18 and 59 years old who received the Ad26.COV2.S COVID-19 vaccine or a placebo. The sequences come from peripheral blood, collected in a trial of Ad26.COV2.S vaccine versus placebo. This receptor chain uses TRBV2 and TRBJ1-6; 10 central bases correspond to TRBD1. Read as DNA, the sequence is TGTGCCAGCAGAGACCGGGACAGGGGCTCCTATAATTCACCCCTCCACTTT. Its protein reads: CASRDRDRGSYNSPLHF.